The 19 T cell receptor beta chains below come from one sample, sequenced in a study of blood T cell repertoires in COVID-19. Produced via immunoSEQ multiplex PCR; TCRdb's table is partial and in-frame only. The data hold 250,000 to 300,000 clones, with 80% to 95% observed a single time. The sample consisted of peripheral blood. Receptors originate from a woman in her twenties or thirties with COVID-19, enrolled during active disease.

The rearrangement links TRBV5-4 to TRBJ1-4; TRBD1 matches at 10 bases. CDR3 size: 15 residues. With V trimmed by 5 bases and J by 5 bases, 6 bases remained unmatched. The germline gives CDR1 SGHNT, CDR2 YYREEE (reference sequence). The CDR3 DNA follows: TGTGCCAGCAGTCAACGGACAGGGGGGAATGAAAAACTGTTTTTT. The encoded protein is CASSQRTGGNEKLFF.

The V and J genes are TRBV28 and TRBJ2-7; 7 bases match TRBD1. The ends lost 2 bases at V and 0 bases at J; junction bases unmatched: 4. Germline CDR1 and CDR2: MDHEN and SYDVKM. CDR3 size: 15 residues. The CDR3 nucleotides read TGTGCCAGCAGTTTAACGGCAGGGGGCTCCTACGAGCAGTACTTC. Translated, it gives CASSLTAGGSYEQYF. Based on the CDR3 plus reference TRBV28 and TRBJ2-7, the full variable domain is DVKVTQSSRYLVKRTGEKVFLECVQDMDHENMFWYRQDPGLGLRLIYFSYDVKMKEKGDIPEGYSVSREKKERFSLILESASTNQTSMYLCASSLTAGGSYEQYFGPGTRLTVT.

The chain is built from TRBV13 and TRBJ2-1; a possible D gene is TRBD2 (5 bases). This CDR3 has 15 residues. The V and J ends lost 6 bases and 3 bases respectively, with 15 bases between them. CDR1 and CDR2 from the germline V gene are PRHDT and FYEKMQ (reference sequence). This chain's CDR3 is CASSPGRGDYNEQFF. DNA of the CDR3: TGTGCCAGCAGTCCCGGACGGGGAGACTACAATGAGCAGTTCTTC.

This sequence joins TRBV4-2 and TRBJ2-1; no clear D. The V gene lost 1 base and the J gene lost 0 bases, with 10 bases spanning the gap. This CDR3 contains 16 residues. CDR1 and CDR2 (germline): LGHNA, YNFKEQ. The CDR3, as DNA: TGTGCCAGCAGCCAAGTCTGGTCGAGCTCCTACAATGAGCAGTTCTTC. Translating it yields CASSQVWSSSYNEQFF.

This chain connects TRBV6-4 to TRBJ2-7, with 7 bases aligning to TRBD1. The CDR3 consists of 12 residues. Germline values: CDR1 MRHNA, CDR2 SNTAGT. The V gene end was trimmed by 6 bases and the J gene end by 8 bases; junction bases not matched to a gene: 7. CDR3 amino acids: CASRERDSQQYF. CDR3 bases: TGTGCCAGCAGGGAACGGGACAGTCAGCAGTACTTC.

V and J are TRBV2 and TRBJ1-5; D is unresolved. The CDR3 sequence is 13 residues long. Germline CDR1 reads SNHLY; CDR2 reads FYNNEI. Trimming took off 8 bases at V and 3 bases at J, with 11 bases between the two ends. The CDR3 bases are TGTGCCAGCCGCAACAGCCCCAATCAGCCCCAGCATTTT. Its translation: CASRNSPNQPQHF.

This chain links TRBV13 with TRBJ1-4; TRBD1 is a possible D gene (6 bases). The CDR3 loop spans 14 amino acids. The V and J ends lost 6 bases and 4 bases respectively, with 12 bases between them. The germline CDR1 and CDR2 sequences are PRHDT and FYEKMQ (reference sequence). The CDR3 here is CASSPGHFNEKLFF. As DNA, the CDR3 is TGTGCCAGCAGTCCGGGACACTTTAATGAAAAACTGTTTTTT.

The rearrangement uses TRBV5-1 and TRBJ2-7; TRBD1 aligns across 9 bases. Germline-derived CDR1 and CDR2 are SGHRS and YFSETQ. Trimming removed 4 bases from V and 6 bases from J; junction bases left unmatched: 8. The length of the CDR3 is 14 residues. The CDR3 here is CASSQGQGVGEQYF. In DNA form, the CDR3 reads TGCGCCAGCAGCCAGGGACAGGGAGTAGGCGAGCAGTACTTC.

The CDR3 DNA follows: TGTGCCAGCAGCTTGGGATCTCCGAGCTCCTATAATTCACCCCTCCACTTT. As protein: CASSLGSPSSYNSPLHF. The rearrangement links TRBV5-4 to TRBJ1-6, with no clear D. There are 17 residues in the CDR3. Germline-derived CDR1 and CDR2 are SGHNT and YYREEE (reference sequence). V lost 0 bases, J lost 0 bases, and 10 bases lay in between.

The genes are TRBV5-1 and TRBJ2-7, with 8 bases aligning to TRBD2. The ends lost 2 bases at V and 0 bases at J; junction bases unmatched: 7. Germline CDR1 SGHRS, CDR2 YFSETQ. CDR3 length: 16 residues. The CDR3 region is CASSFELAASSYEQYF. The DNA of the CDR3 is TGCGCCAGCAGCTTTGAACTAGCGGCAAGCTCCTACGAGCAGTACTTC.

The rearrangement uses TRBV5-1 and TRBJ1-1; no reliable D call. CDR3 length equals 13 residues. Trimming cost V 4 bases and J 4 bases, with 11 bases left between them. Germline CDR1 SGHRS, CDR2 YFSETQ. The CDR3: CASSRGGSTEAFF. The CDR3 nucleotides are TGCGCCAGCAGCCGTGGAGGGTCCACTGAAGCTTTCTTT.

The rearrangement uses TRBV27 and TRBJ2-2, with TRBD2 matching 8 bases. The V and J ends lost 5 bases and 3 bases, in that order; junction bases with no gene match: 14. In germline, CDR1 is MNHEY, CDR2 SMNVEV (reference sequence). There are 18 residues in the CDR3. CDR3 bases: TGTGCCAGCAGTCCCAACCTCGGGGCGGGAGGCTACACCGGGGAGCTGTTTTTT. This translates into CASSPNLGAGGYTGELFF.

The rearrangement joins TRBV29-1 to TRBJ2-5; 9 bases align to TRBD2. The CDR3 length is 13 residues. Germline CDR1 is SQVTM and CDR2 is ANQGSEA. V lost 5 bases and J lost 9; bases outside the gene matches: 10. The CDR3 nucleotides are TGCAGCGTTCTGAGGGCTAGCGGGGCGGCCCAGTACTTC. Its translation: CSVLRASGAAQYF.

The chain recombines TRBV14 with TRBJ1-1, with 8 positions matching TRBD1. This CDR3 region has 19 residues. J gave up 3 bases and V 2 bases, and 17 bases lay outside the gene matches. CDR1 is SGHDN and CDR2 is FVKESK in the germline V gene. The CDR3 reads CASSQTGTGARYYDTEAFF. The CDR3 DNA sequence: TGTGCCAGCAGCCAAACAGGGACAGGTGCTCGTTATTATGACACTGAAGCTTTCTTT.

This clone has more than one count but fewer than ten. The rearrangement links TRBV5-5 to TRBJ2-3; D is perhaps TRBD2 (6 bases). Trimming cost V 0 bases and J 0 bases, with 11 bases left between them. CDR1 is SGHKS and CDR2 is YYEKEE in the germline V gene (reference sequence). The CDR3 runs 16 residues. CDR3 amino acids: CASSLALATSTDTQYF. The CDR3 nucleotides read TGTGCCAGCAGCTTGGCCCTAGCGACTAGCACAGATACGCAGTATTTT.

This chain links TRBV5-4 with TRBJ1-4; D not resolved. The CDR3 has 14 residues. V lost 3 bases and J lost 3, with 9 bases in between. CDR1 and CDR2 from the germline V gene are SGHNT and YYREEE (reference sequence). CDR3 region: CASSSEAANEKLFF. In nucleotides, the CDR3 is TGTGCCAGCAGCTCAGAAGCGGCTAATGAAAAACTGTTTTTT. The variable domain in full, with the rest retrieved from reference TRBV5-4 and TRBJ1-4, is ETGVTQSPTHLIKTRGQQVTLRCSSQSGHNTVSWYQQALGQGPQFIFQYYREEENGRGNFPPRFSGLQFPNYSSELNVNALELDDSALYLCASSSEAANEKLFFGSGTQLSVL.

This rearrangement joins TRBV7-2 to TRBJ1-5; 10 bases fit TRBD1. Germline CDR1 and CDR2: SGHTA and FQGNSA. V lost 1 base, J lost 4 bases, and 7 bases stayed unmatched. This CDR3 has 17 amino acids. CDR3 coding DNA: TGTGCCAGCAGCTTAGAGACAGGGGGCTTTGGAAATCAGCCCCAGCATTTT. Its protein is CASSLETGGFGNQPQHF.

The CDR3 here is CASSLISGRASVTQYF. As DNA, the CDR3 is TGTGCCAGCAGCTTGATTAGCGGGAGGGCCTCTGTGACCCAGTACTTC. The rearrangement joins TRBV5-4 to TRBJ2-5; TRBD2 agrees at 11 bases. V was clipped by 1 base and J by 7 bases; unmatched bases: 9. Germline V lookup: CDR1 SGHNT, CDR2 YYREEE (reference sequence). This CDR3 has 16 residues.

This chain uses TRBV10-3 with TRBJ2-7, with 7 bases matching TRBD1. With 6 bases clipped from V and 0 bases from J, the junction kept 2 bases outside the gene matches. CDR1 is ENHRY and CDR2 is SYGVKD in the germline V gene. CDR3 length: 13 residues. The CDR3 DNA sequence: TGTGCCATCAGGGGGGACAGCTCCTACGAGCAGTACTTC. It codes for CAIRGDSSYEQYF.